This T cell receptor (beta chain) was profiled in a study of blood T cells in healthy people across ages. Combining a sample-barcoded 5' primer with a J-beta primer mix, a second PCR ran for roughly 7 to 11 cycles. TCRdb reprocessed the 5' RACE reads with MiXCR, giving one entry per CDR3 protein. The sample consists of about 1.4 million distinct CDR3 sequences, around 55% of them appearing once. The germline V and J ends were trimmed by 3 bases and 5 bases, with 5 bases remaining between them. There are 11 residues in the CDR3. Germline CDR1 and CDR2: ENHRY and SYGVKD. There are a few counts of this clonotype. The antigen remains undetermined. Peripheral blood, about 10 milliliters per donor, was collected. Points from the study as a whole: The recorded TCR beta diversity per million T cells decreased in a roughly linear manner with age.

The TCR originated in a young man in good health. The genes are TRBV10-3 and TRBJ2-7, with D perhaps matching TRBD1 (5 bases). Sample: blood. CDR3 DNA: TGTGCCATCAGTGACAGGGACGAGCAGTACTTC. Translating it yields CAISDRDEQYF.